These 32 T cell receptor beta chains share one sample of origin, sequenced in a study of T-cell memory formation after mild COVID-19. One entry per CDR3 protein, called by TCRdb with MiXCR from the 5' RACE reads. The data hold around 200,000 distinct CDR3 sequences, with 27% observed a single time. Sequenced: PBMCs or a T cell subset sorted from them (not recorded which). All receptors derive from an adult woman who had mild COVID-19 (a few samples of this study predate the infection). Cell type and time point are not known.

The V gene is TRBV12-3 or TRBV12-4, the J gene TRBJ2-3; possible D gene TRBD1, 5 bases. V was shortened by 7 bases and J by 6 bases, with 20 bases between the two germline ends. This CDR3 comprises 15 residues. CDR3 amino acids: CASMFRSQAVDTQYF. CDR3 DNA: TGTGCCAGCATGTTCCGGTCACAGGCGGTGGATACGCAGTATTTT.

The V and J genes are TRBV18 and TRBJ1-2, with D tentatively TRBD1 (5 bases). The V end was cut by 3 bases, the J end by 3 bases, with 14 bases between. This CDR3 is built from 15 residues. Germline V gives CDR1 KGHSH, CDR2 LQKENI. The CDR3 region is CASSPARANHYGYTF. As DNA, the CDR3 is TGTGCCAGCTCACCCGCCAGGGCGAACCACTATGGCTACACCTTC.

As regards this clonotype: At one of its ends the junction is not consistent with the germline gene, which may arise from a read error. The V gene is TRBV3-1, the J gene TRBJ2-7; D may be TRBD2 (6 bases). The CDR3 runs 19 residues. CDR1 is LGHDT, CDR2 YNNKEL, per germline (reference sequence). CDR3 residues: CARSQVLPGAGTSSYEQYF. The CDR3 coding sequence is TGTGCCAGAAGCCAGGTTCTGCCTGGGGCGGGGACGAGCTCCTACGAGCAGTACTTC.

J is TRBJ2-3 and V is TRBV5-1; D unresolved. Trimming removed 0 bases from V and 6 bases from J, with 8 bases in between. Germline CDR1 is SGHRS and CDR2 is YFSETQ. CDR3 size: 13 residues. This CDR3 is CASSLGQQDTQYF. As DNA, the CDR3 is TGCGCCAGCAGCTTGGGGCAGCAGGATACGCAGTATTTT.

This clonotype was counted many times. The chain employs TRBV24-1 and TRBJ2-2; D is perhaps TRBD1 (5 bases). The CDR3 sequence is 16 residues long. The V and J ends lost 4 bases and 3 bases respectively, with 14 bases between them. Germline V lookup: CDR1 KGHDR, CDR2 SFDVKD. Here the CDR3 reads CATSDQSARDTGELFF. The CDR3 DNA sequence: TGTGCCACCAGTGACCAATCGGCCAGGGACACCGGGGAGCTGTTTTTT.

In this sample, this clonotype turned up a few times. The chain has TRBV12-3 or TRBV12-4 and TRBJ2-7; D may correspond to TRBD1 or TRBD2 (5 bases each). The length of the CDR3 is 15 residues. Trimming removed 3 bases at V and 7 bases at J, with 19 bases between. The CDR3 is CASSFRAGSGGEQYF. The CDR3 DNA is TGTGCCAGCAGTTTTCGGGCAGGGAGCGGTGGGGAGCAGTACTTC.

This clonotype occurred a few times. The V gene is TRBV6-5, the J gene TRBJ2-6; D ambiguous. The V end was cut by 6 bases, the J end by 0 bases, with 9 bases between. CDR3 length: 15 amino acids. Germline loops: CDR1 MNHEY, CDR2 SVGAGI. CDR3 nucleotides: TGTGCCAGCAGCGACCGATACTCTGGGGCCAACGTCCTGACTTTC. Translation gives CASSDRYSGANVLTF.

The J gene is TRBJ2-7, the V gene TRBV6-5; either TRBD1 or TRBD2 may fit D (5 bases each). The V gene's germline CDR1 is MNHEY and CDR2 SVGAGI. The CDR3 has 14 amino acids. Trimming pared 2 bases from V and 1 base from J, leaving 9 bases between. The DNA of the CDR3 is TGTGCCAGCAGTTACGAGTGGGGGTCCTACGAGCAGTACTTC. It is translated as CASSYEWGSYEQYF.

The chain employs TRBV6-6 and TRBJ1-5, with 7 bases lining up with TRBD1. The CDR3 has 17 residues. Germline V gene data show CDR1 as MNHNY and CDR2 as SVGAGI (reference sequence). The junction had 11 bases not matched to a gene; V was cut back by 6 bases and J by 0 bases. CDR3 coding DNA: TGTGCCAGCAGGGATATTGGGACAGAGTATAGCAATCAGCCCCAGCATTTT. It specifies CASRDIGTEYSNQPQHF.

This sequence joins TRBV19 and TRBJ2-1, with 8 nucleotides matching TRBD1. With V trimmed by 5 bases and J by 7 bases, 10 bases remained unmatched. The CDR3 sequence is 15 residues long. Germline V gene sequence: CDR1 LNHDA, CDR2 SQIVND (reference sequence). The CDR3: CASSFRTGLGNEQFF. CDR3 DNA: TGTGCCAGTAGTTTCCGGACAGGGTTGGGGAATGAGCAGTTCTTC.

The V and J genes are TRBV24-1 and TRBJ2-3, with 10 bases identical to TRBD2. The ends lost 5 bases at V and 9 bases at J; junction bases unmatched: 13. The CDR3 loop spans 16 amino acids. Germline V lookup: CDR1 KGHDR, CDR2 SFDVKD. The CDR3 DNA is TGTGCCACCAGTGGATCAGCGGGAGGGCCCTGGGGCACGCAGTATTTT. The encoded protein is CATSGSAGGPWGTQYF.

This clonotype was seen a few times. The gene calls are TRBV19 and TRBJ2-7, with D perhaps TRBD1 (6 bases). The CDR3 has 14 residues. V was clipped by 4 bases and J by 4 bases, with 14 bases between them. Germline CDR1 LNHDA, CDR2 SQIVND (reference sequence). The CDR3 region has the DNA TGTGCCAGTAGTAACAGGGTAGGGAAATACGAGCAGTACTTC. Translating gives CASSNRVGKYEQYF.

The chain combines TRBV6-5 with TRBJ1-1; D gene ambiguous. V was pared by 2 bases and J by 3 bases, with 13 bases between. This CDR3 contains 15 residues. Germline-derived CDR1 and CDR2 are MNHEY and SVGAGI. CDR3 in DNA: TGTGCCAGCAGTTACGTGAGGAAAGGAGACACTGAAGCTTTCTTT. This gives the protein CASSYVRKGDTEAFF.

This clonotype showed up just a few times. The chain employs TRBV7-2 and TRBJ2-1, with TRBD1 as a possible D gene (5 bases). CDR3 length: 16 amino acids. V was trimmed by 5 bases and J by 4 bases, leaving 18 bases between them. Germline V CDR1 and CDR2: SGHTA, FQGNSA. CDR3 amino acids: CASSLNAGSGYNEQFF. CDR3 bases: TGTGCCAGCAGCCTAAATGCAGGGTCTGGGTACAATGAGCAGTTCTTC.

The J gene is TRBJ1-6, the V gene TRBV12-3 or TRBV12-4; 10 positions match TRBD1. Trimming removed 1 base from V and 8 bases from J; junction bases left unmatched: 5. The CDR3 is made up of 16 amino acids. The CDR3 DNA sequence: TGTGCCAGCAGTTTAGGGCGGGGGACAGGGGATTCACCCCTCCACTTT. Its translation: CASSLGRGTGDSPLHF.

The sample holds a few counts of this clonotype. The genes are TRBV12-3 or TRBV12-4 and TRBJ1-1; no reliable D call. CDR3 size: 12 residues. V was cut by 3 bases and J by 8 bases, with 10 bases left in between. Written as DNA, the CDR3 is TGTGCCAGCAGTTTTAGCCGGCAGGAAGCTTTCTTT. Translated, it gives CASSFSRQEAFF.

The rearrangement joins TRBV7-9 to TRBJ1-1; D uncertain. The CDR3 length is 12 residues. The V end was cut by 1 base, the J end by 3 bases, with 3 bases between. The germline V gene has CDR1 SEHNR and CDR2 FQNEAQ (reference sequence). For the CDR3, the DNA is TGTGCCAGCAGCTTAGACGACACTGAAGCTTTCTTT. Translating it yields CASSLDDTEAFF.

The gene calls are TRBV5-1 and TRBJ2-7, with D tentatively TRBD2 (6 bases). V was shortened by 5 bases and J by 2 bases, with 14 bases between the two germline ends. Germline-derived CDR1 and CDR2 are SGHRS and YFSETQ. The CDR3 sequence is 14 residues long. The CDR3 loop is CASSTRAGPYEQYF. The DNA of the CDR3 is TGCGCCAGCAGTACCCGAGCGGGCCCCTACGAGCAGTACTTC.

This clonotype came up many times. The rearrangement uses TRBV7-9 and TRBJ2-5, with D maybe TRBD1 (6 bases). Trimming cost V 5 bases and J 3 bases, with 7 bases left between them. Germline values: CDR1 SEHNR, CDR2 FQNEAQ (reference sequence). The CDR3 sequence is 12 residues long. As DNA, the CDR3 is TGTGCCAGCAGCCGGACAGAAGAGACCCAGTACTTC. Its protein product is CASSRTEETQYF.

This clonotype has just a few counts. The genes are TRBV19 and TRBJ1-2; unclear D gene. The germline gives CDR1 LNHDA, CDR2 SQIVND (reference sequence). V dropped 3 bases and J dropped 5 bases, with 10 bases sitting between them. This CDR3 has 13 residues. CDR3 loop: CASSMTTDYGYTF. The CDR3, as DNA: TGTGCCAGTAGTATGACGACGGATTATGGCTACACCTTC.

This chain connects TRBV19 to TRBJ1-1; TRBD1 matches at 7 bases. The CDR3 length is 15 residues. J lost 8 bases, V lost 6 bases, and 15 bases had no gene match. The V gene's germline CDR1 is LNHDA and CDR2 SQIVND (reference sequence). CDR3 loop: CASRRKTGVVKEAFF. The CDR3 DNA reads TGTGCCAGTAGGAGAAAAACAGGGGTGGTAAAGGAAGCTTTCTTT.

This sequence joins TRBV10-3 and TRBJ2-5; 9 bases line up with TRBD2. The germline V gene encodes CDR1 ENHRY and CDR2 SYGVKD. This CDR3 region has 15 residues. V trimming: 3 bases; J trimming: 5 bases; junction bases outside the gene matches: 7. In DNA form, the CDR3 reads TGTGCCATCAGTGATAGCGGGGGTATGGTGGAGACCCAGTACTTC. Translated, it gives CAISDSGGMVETQYF.

The gene calls are TRBV25-1 and TRBJ1-4, with D unresolved. The CDR3 extends over 14 amino acids. Trimming pared 2 bases from V and 9 bases from J, leaving 13 bases between. Germline loops: CDR1 MGHDK, CDR2 SYGVNS. CDR3 sequence reads: CASSEVGEMKKLFF. CDR3 DNA: TGTGCCAGCAGTGAAGTGGGAGAGATGAAAAAACTGTTTTTT. Using reference TRBV25-1 and TRBJ1-4 for the parts outside the CDR3, the full variable domain is EADIYQTPRYLVIGTGKKITLECSQTMGHDKMYWYQQDPGMELHLIHYSYGVNSTEKGDLSSESTVSRIRTEHFPLTLESARPSHTSQYLCASSEVGEMKKLFFGSGTQLSVL.

This clonotype has only a few counts. The V and J genes are TRBV3-1 and TRBJ2-1, with unresolved D. Germline V lookup: CDR1 LGHDT, CDR2 YNNKEL (reference sequence). This CDR3 contains 14 residues. V was trimmed by 3 bases and J by 2 bases, leaving 8 bases between them. The CDR3 loop is CASSQRYTYNEQFF. The CDR3 bases are TGTGCCAGCAGCCAGCGGTACACCTACAATGAGCAGTTCTTC.

The chain carries TRBV4-3 and TRBJ2-4; 7 nucleotides match TRBD2. Looked up from germline, CDR1 is LGHNA and CDR2 is YSLEER. The CDR3 totals 15 residues. Germline trimming cut 0 bases from V and 5 bases from J; bases unmatched to any gene: 4. The CDR3 loop is CASSQDAGVQNIQYF. The CDR3 region has the DNA TGCGCCAGCAGCCAAGATGCGGGAGTCCAAAACATTCAGTACTTC.

This chain connects TRBV6-5 to TRBJ2-7, with D uncertain. Germline values: CDR1 MNHEY, CDR2 SVGAGI. This CDR3 comprises 13 residues. Trimming shortened V by 3 bases and J by 3 bases, and 9 bases separated the two germline ends. The CDR3 sequence: CASSYGTVYEQYF. DNA for the CDR3: TGTGCCAGCAGTTATGGCACGGTCTACGAGCAGTACTTC.

The chain has TRBV12-3 or TRBV12-4 and TRBJ2-2, with 7 bases fitting TRBD1. Trimming cost V 4 bases and J 5 bases; bases outside gene matches: 10. The CDR3 runs to 16 residues. This CDR3 reads CASSWGQTGVTGELFF. CDR3 DNA: TGTGCCAGCAGTTGGGGTCAAACAGGGGTAACCGGGGAGCTGTTTTTT.

This clonotype was observed a few times. V usage is TRBV4-2 and J usage is TRBJ2-1; 7 nucleotides align to TRBD2. In germline, CDR1 is LGHNA, CDR2 YNFKEQ. This CDR3 spans 17 amino acids. V was clipped by 3 bases and J by 2 bases; unmatched bases: 10. CDR3 DNA: TGTGCCAGCAGCCAGGAGAGACTAGCTGATACCTACAATGAGCAGTTCTTC. This sequence encodes CASSQERLADTYNEQFF.

This clonotype turned up a few times. This rearrangement joins TRBV27 to TRBJ1-5; 9 nucleotides line up with TRBD1. The CDR3 has 18 amino acids. Germline trimming cut 1 base from V and 6 bases from J; bases unmatched to any gene: 13. CDR1 and CDR2 (germline): MNHEY, SMNVEV (reference sequence). The CDR3, as DNA: TGTGCCAGCAGTTTATTGGGTACCTGGACAGGGGTGTTTCAGCCCCAGCATTTT. This sequence encodes CASSLLGTWTGVFQPQHF.

This clonotype was counted at least ten times. One end of the junction fails to match germline, which may point to a read error. The rearrangement joins TRBV5-1 to TRBJ2-7, with TRBD2 as a possible D gene (5 bases). CDR1 and CDR2 from the germline V gene are SGHRS and YFSETQ. This CDR3 spans 12 amino acids. The CDR3: CASSLEGYEQYF. In nucleotides, the CDR3 is TGTGCCAGCAGCTTAGAGGGCTACGAGCAGTACTTC.

The V gene is TRBV5-1, the J gene TRBJ2-5; the D is unclear. This CDR3 has 14 amino acids. The ends were cut back, 4 bases at V and 2 bases at J, with 12 bases in the middle. The germline gives CDR1 SGHRS, CDR2 YFSETQ. CDR3 nucleotides: TGCGCCAGCAGCCAACCGCCGGTACAAGAGACCCAGTACTTC. Its translation is CASSQPPVQETQYF.

This clonotype showed up just a few times. This chain joins TRBV20-1 and TRBJ1-4; 8 bases agree with TRBD1. The germline CDR1 and CDR2 sequences are DFQATT and SNEGSKA (reference sequence). With V trimmed by 5 bases and J by 0 bases, 8 bases remained unmatched. This CDR3 comprises 16 residues. The CDR3: CSAPDRGMATNEKLFF. The CDR3 coding sequence is TGCAGTGCTCCTGACAGGGGAATGGCAACTAATGAAAAACTGTTTTTT.